A single sample gave rise to the 3 T cell receptor beta chains below, sequenced in a study of blood T cells in healthy people across ages. Primers used in a second PCR of roughly 6 to 11 cycles were a sample-barcoded 5' primer and a J-beta primer mix. Via MiXCR, TCRdb re-called the 5' RACE reads, giving one row per CDR3 protein. Of 1.5 million to 2 million distinct CDR3 sequences in the sample, roughly 49% were seen once. The sequencing sample was made of blood. These receptors were collected from a woman aged 40-49 years in good health.

V is TRBV20-1 and J is TRBJ2-7; no reliable D call. The CDR3 contains 15 residues. Between the trimmed V and J ends, which lost 1 base and 0 bases, there was a span of 13 bases. Germline loops: CDR1 DFQATT, CDR2 SNEGSKA (reference sequence). CDR3 residues: CSARAARTSSYEQYF. The CDR3 region has the DNA TGCAGTGCTAGAGCCGCCAGGACCAGCTCCTACGAGCAGTACTTC.

This chain uses TRBV9 with TRBJ2-1, with TRBD2 matching over 11 bases. With V trimmed by 2 bases and J by 8 bases, 6 bases remained unmatched. The CDR3 runs to 15 residues. CDR1 and CDR2 (germline): SGDLS, YYNGEE. Here the CDR3 reads CASSVSGGEGHEQFF. CDR3 in DNA: TGTGCCAGCAGCGTTAGCGGGGGGGAAGGCCATGAGCAGTTCTTC.

This chain joins TRBV12-3 or TRBV12-4 and TRBJ1-5; 7 bases agree with TRBD1. The CDR3 runs to 14 residues. V shed 6 bases and J 9 bases; nucleotides not matched to a gene: 11. CDR3 coding DNA: TGTGCCAGCAGCCTACAGGGGAATCGGCGGCCCCAGCATTTT. Translated, it gives CASSLQGNRRPQHF.